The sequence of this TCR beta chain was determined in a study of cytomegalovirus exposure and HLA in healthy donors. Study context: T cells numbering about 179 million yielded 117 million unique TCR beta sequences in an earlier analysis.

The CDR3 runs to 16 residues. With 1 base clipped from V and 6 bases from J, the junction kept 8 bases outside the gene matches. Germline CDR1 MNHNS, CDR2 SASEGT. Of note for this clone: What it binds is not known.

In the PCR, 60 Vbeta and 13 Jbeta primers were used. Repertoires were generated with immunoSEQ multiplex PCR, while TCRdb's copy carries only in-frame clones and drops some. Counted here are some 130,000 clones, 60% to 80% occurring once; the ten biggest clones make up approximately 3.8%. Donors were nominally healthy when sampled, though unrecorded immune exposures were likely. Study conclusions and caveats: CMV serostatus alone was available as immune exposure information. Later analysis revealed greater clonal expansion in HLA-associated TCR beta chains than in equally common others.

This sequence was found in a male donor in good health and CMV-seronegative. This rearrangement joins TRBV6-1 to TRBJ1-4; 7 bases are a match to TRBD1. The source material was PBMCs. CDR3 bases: TGTGCCAGCAGTGAAGAACTAGGGGGCGGGGATGAAAAACTGTTTTTT. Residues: CASSEELGGGDEKLFF.